A selection of T cell receptor beta chains follows, all from one sample in a study of T cells after yellow fever vaccination. TCRdb recomputed calls from the 5' RACE reads with MiXCR, one row per CDR3 protein. The sample consists of nearly 550,000 distinct CDR3 sequences, about 19% of them appearing once. This sample comprised PBMCs, obtained 15 days after the yellow fever booster vaccination. The receptors were sampled from a man aged 30 to 39 who received the YFV17D yellow fever vaccine. Each CDR3 is given with its conserved first and last residue. D genes are given only for firm matches. Rows may omit the clone size; those that give it use once, few, many or a size class.

NA	TRBV27	TRBJ2-7	many	CASSLGVEQYF	TGTGCCAGCAGTTTAGGGGTCGAGCAGTACTTC
NA	TRBV5-5	TRBJ2-7	few	CASSLGGIDEQYF	TGTGCCAGCAGCTTGGGCGGAATAGACGAGCAGTACTTC
TRBD2	TRBV28	TRBJ2-7	few	CASSLAGDPYEQYF	TGTGCCAGCAGTTTAGCGGGAGACCCCTACGAGCAGTACTTC
NA	TRBV29-1	TRBJ2-1	few	CSVDEVWDNEQFF	TGCAGCGTTGATGAGGTATGGGATAATGAGCAGTTCTTC
TRBD2	TRBV5-1	TRBJ2-7	few	CASSSGSPGGSREQYF	TGCGCCAGCAGCTCCGGATCGCCGGGAGGATCGCGGGAGCAGTACTTC
NA	TRBV6-2/TRBV6-3	TRBJ2-1	NA	CASSGPGRGAEQFF	TGTGCCAGCAGTGGGCCCGGACGGGGGGCTGAGCAGTTCTTC
NA	TRBV7-9	TRBJ1-1	few	CASSYLRGQGTEAFF	TGTGCCAGCAGCTACCTTCGGGGGCAGGGTACTGAAGCTTTCTTT
NA	TRBV20-1	TRBJ2-5	few	CSASKEETQYF	TGCAGTGCTAGTAAAGAAGAGACCCAGTACTTC
TRBD2	TRBV5-6	TRBJ2-1	few	CASSLFSGESYNEQFF	TGTGCCAGCAGCTTGTTTAGCGGGGAGTCCTACAATGAGCAGTTCTTC
NA	TRBV7-2	TRBJ2-3	few	CASNVLLRDTQYF	TGTGCCAGCAACGTTCTCCTCAGGGATACGCAGTATTTT
TRBD2	TRBV12-3/TRBV12-4	TRBJ2-5	NA	CASLNGGEETQYF	TGTGCCAGCCTAAACGGGGGGGAAGAGACCCAGTACTTC
NA	TRBV12-3/TRBV12-4	TRBJ2-1	many	CASSSGYNEQFF	TGTGCCAGCAGTTCCGGGTACAATGAGCAGTTCTTC
NA	TRBV6-1	TRBJ2-5	NA	CASSGTIPSVQETQYF	TGTGCCAGCAGTGGAACAATCCCGTCCGTTCAAGAGACCCAGTACTTC
NA	TRBV5-1	TRBJ2-1	few	CASSAGTPLRDEQFF	TGCGCCAGCAGCGCCGGGACTCCCCTCCGCGATGAGCAGTTCTTC
NA	TRBV9	TRBJ1-1	NA	CASSVGAVNTEAFF	TGTGCCAGCAGCGTAGGAGCAGTGAACACTGAAGCTTTCTTT
TRBD2	TRBV3-1	TRBJ2-3	few	CASSQVVLAGAPDTQYF	TGTGCCAGCAGCCAAGTGGTACTAGCGGGAGCCCCAGATACGCAGTATTTT
NA	TRBV7-2	TRBJ2-7	few	CASSLTATREYEQYF	TGTGCCAGCAGCTTGACAGCAACCAGGGAATACGAGCAGTACTTC
NA	TRBV14	TRBJ2-3	few	CASSQDRDTEQYF	TGTGCCAGCAGCCAAGATCGGGACACGGAGCAGTATTTT
NA	TRBV20-1	TRBJ2-1	NA	CSARLAEHPGNEQFF	TGCAGTGCTAGATTGGCGGAACATCCAGGGAATGAGCAGTTCTTC